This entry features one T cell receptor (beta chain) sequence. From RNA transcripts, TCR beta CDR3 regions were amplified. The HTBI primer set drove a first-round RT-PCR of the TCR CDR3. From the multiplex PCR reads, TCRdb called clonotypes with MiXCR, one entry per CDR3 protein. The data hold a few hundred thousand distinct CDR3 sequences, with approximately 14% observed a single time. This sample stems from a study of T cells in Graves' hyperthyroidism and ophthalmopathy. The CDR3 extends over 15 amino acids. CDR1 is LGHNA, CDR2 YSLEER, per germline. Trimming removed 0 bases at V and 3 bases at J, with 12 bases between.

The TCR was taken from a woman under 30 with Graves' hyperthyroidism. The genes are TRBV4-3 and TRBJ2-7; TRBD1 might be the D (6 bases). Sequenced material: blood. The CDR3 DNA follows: TGCGCCAGCAGCCAAGAGAACAGGGAAGGCTACGAGCAGTACTTC. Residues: CASSQENREGYEQYF.